The 13 T cell receptor beta chains reported below all come from one sample, sequenced in a study of human versus mouse CDR3 diversity and MHC coevolution. Clones were read by immunoSEQ multiplex PCR, and TCRdb kept only the in-frame ones, dropping some. The profile shows 60,000 to 95,000 clones, 85% to 95% of them singletons. Specimen: naive CD4+ T cells from blood. Subset given: CD45RO-negative CD62L-positive naive CD4 T cells. The source of these receptors is a person aged 30-69 years in good health.

This clone appeared once. This rearrangement joins TRBV30 to TRBJ2-3; 7 bases are a match to TRBD1. The germline V gene encodes CDR1 GTSNPN and CDR2 SVGIG (reference sequence). V was clipped by 5 bases and J by 2 bases; unmatched bases: 10. The CDR3 runs to 15 residues. CDR3 in amino acids: CAWGADRANTDTQYF. The CDR3 nucleotides read TGTGCCTGGGGGGCCGACAGGGCGAACACAGATACGCAGTATTTT.

CDR3 nucleotides: TGCGCCAGCAGCTCAAACACAGATACGCAGTATTTT. The encoded protein is CASSSNTDTQYF. The rearrangement joins TRBV5-1 to TRBJ2-3; no clear D. V lost 3 bases, J lost 2 bases, and 4 bases lay in between. Germline V gene data show CDR1 as SGHRS and CDR2 as YFSETQ. CDR3 length: 12 residues.

V is TRBV5-1 and J is TRBJ2-1, with D possibly being TRBD2 (6 bases). V lost 0 bases, J lost 0 bases, and 7 bases lay in between. The CDR3 totals 15 residues. Germline loops: CDR1 SGHRS, CDR2 YFSETQ. The CDR3 bases are TGCGCCAGCAGCTTGGATAGCGGCTCCTACAATGAGCAGTTCTTC. This translates into CASSLDSGSYNEQFF.

The J gene is TRBJ1-5, the V gene TRBV30; D gene unclear. This CDR3 comprises 13 residues. V dropped 0 bases and J dropped 4 bases, with 7 bases sitting between them. The germline V gene encodes CDR1 GTSNPN and CDR2 SVGIG (reference sequence). CDR3 sequence (DNA): TGTGCCTGGAGTGTAGGGAGGAATCAGCCCCAGCATTTT. The encoded protein is CAWSVGRNQPQHF.

The chain uses TRBV28 and TRBJ2-2, with 9 bases identical to TRBD1. The V and J ends lost 6 bases and 5 bases, in that order; junction bases with no gene match: 10. The CDR3 has 16 amino acids. Germline loops: CDR1 MDHEN, CDR2 SYDVKM. This CDR3 reads CASRDPRQGVTGELFF. The CDR3 DNA reads as TGTGCCAGCAGGGACCCGCGACAGGGGGTTACCGGGGAGCTGTTTTTT. Together with reference TRBV28 and TRBJ2-2, the CDR3 gives the full variable domain: DVKVTQSSRYLVKRTGEKVFLECVQDMDHENMFWYRQDPGLGLRLIYFSYDVKMKEKGDIPEGYSVSREKKERFSLILESASTNQTSMYLCASRDPRQGVTGELFFGEGSRLTVL.

This rearrangement joins TRBV19 to TRBJ2-1; D remains ambiguous. There are 13 residues in the CDR3. The germline CDR1 and CDR2 sequences are LNHDA and SQIVND (reference sequence). Deletions cut 6 bases from V and 1 base from J, with 7 bases between. DNA of the CDR3: TGTGCCAGTAGAACAGATTCCTACAATGAGCAGTTCTTC. This sequence encodes CASRTDSYNEQFF.

The chain joins TRBV11-2 to TRBJ2-7, with a weak D call TRBD2 (6 bases). V was pared by 10 bases and J by 6 bases, with 13 bases between. CDR1 is SGHAT, CDR2 FQNNGV, per germline. The CDR3 extends over 11 amino acids. The DNA for the CDR3 is TGTGCCACTACCGGGGGAGGCGAGCAGTACTTC. It specifies CATTGGGEQYF.

The chain links TRBV18 to TRBJ1-5, with D maybe TRBD1 (6 bases). The CDR3 spans 14 residues. The germline gives CDR1 KGHSH, CDR2 LQKENI. The V end was cut by 6 bases, the J end by 5 bases, with 14 bases between. CDR3 amino acids: CASSRSGGHQPQHF. CDR3 coding DNA: TGTGCCAGCTCCCGATCGGGGGGGCATCAGCCCCAGCATTTT.

J is TRBJ1-2 and V is TRBV5-1; maybe TRBD1 (6 bases). V dropped 3 bases and J dropped 8 bases, with 14 bases sitting between them. The CDR3 has 13 amino acids. The germline CDR1 and CDR2 sequences are SGHRS and YFSETQ. The CDR3 nucleotides read TGCGCCAGCAGCTCCGGGGGGCGAGGGGGCTACACCTTC. Its protein is CASSSGGRGGYTF.

The rearrangement joins TRBV7-9 to TRBJ2-1, with D possibly being TRBD2 (6 bases). Germline V gene sequence: CDR1 SEHNR, CDR2 FQNEAQ (reference sequence). V dropped 5 bases and J dropped 11 bases, with 16 bases sitting between them. This CDR3 has 13 residues. Here the CDR3 reads CASSETLATKQFF. The CDR3, as DNA: TGTGCCAGCAGCGAAACCCTAGCGACTAAGCAGTTCTTC. The whole variable domain, filled in from reference TRBV7-9 and TRBJ2-1, reads DTGVSQNPRHKITKRGQNVTFRCDPISEHNRLYWYRQTLGQGPEFLTYFQNEAQLEKSRLLSDRFSAERPKGSFSTLEIQRTEQGDSAMYLCASSETLATKQFFGPGTRLTVL.

This chain uses TRBV19 with TRBJ2-1; no clear D. V was cut by 1 base and J by 0 bases, with 7 bases left in between. Germline V CDR1 and CDR2: LNHDA, SQIVND (reference sequence). The CDR3 totals 15 residues. CDR3 in amino acids: CASSIGLSSYNEQFF. The CDR3 coding sequence is TGTGCCAGTAGTATAGGGTTGAGCTCCTACAATGAGCAGTTCTTC. The entire variable domain, with the rest obtained from reference TRBV19 and TRBJ2-1, is as follows: DGGITQSPKYLFRKEGQNVTLSCEQNLNHDAMYWYRQDPGQGLRLIYYSQIVNDFQKGDIAEGYSVSREKKESFPLTVTSAQKNPTAFYLCASSIGLSSYNEQFFGPGTRLTVL.

The chain joins TRBV30 to TRBJ1-1; the D is unclear. This CDR3 is 12 amino acids long. V lost 8 bases and J 0 bases, leaving 10 bases between the germline ends. Germline V lookup: CDR1 GTSNPN, CDR2 SVGIG (reference sequence). CDR3 protein: CALRLLNTEAFF. The CDR3 bases are TGTGCCCTGAGACTATTGAACACTGAAGCTTTCTTT.

The rearrangement joins TRBV7-2 to TRBJ2-7; no reliable D call. The germline V gene has CDR1 SGHTA and CDR2 FQGNSA. V was shortened by 1 base and J by 7 bases, with 11 bases between the two germline ends. There are 13 residues in the CDR3. This CDR3 is CASSLGALWEQYF. The CDR3 DNA follows: TGTGCCAGCAGCTTAGGGGCCCTCTGGGAGCAGTACTTC.